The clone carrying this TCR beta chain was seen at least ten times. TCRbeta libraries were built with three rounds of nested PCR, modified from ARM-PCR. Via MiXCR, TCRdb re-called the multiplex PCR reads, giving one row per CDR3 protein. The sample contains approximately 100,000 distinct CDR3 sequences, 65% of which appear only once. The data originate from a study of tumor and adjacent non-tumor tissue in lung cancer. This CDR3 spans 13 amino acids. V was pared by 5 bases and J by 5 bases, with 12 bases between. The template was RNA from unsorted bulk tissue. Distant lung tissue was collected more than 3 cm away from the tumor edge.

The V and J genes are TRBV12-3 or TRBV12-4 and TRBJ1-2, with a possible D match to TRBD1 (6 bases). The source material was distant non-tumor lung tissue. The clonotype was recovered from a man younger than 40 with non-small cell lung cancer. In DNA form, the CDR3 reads TGTGCCAGCAGTACTACAGGACAGTATGGCTACACCTTC. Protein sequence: CASSTTGQYGYTF.